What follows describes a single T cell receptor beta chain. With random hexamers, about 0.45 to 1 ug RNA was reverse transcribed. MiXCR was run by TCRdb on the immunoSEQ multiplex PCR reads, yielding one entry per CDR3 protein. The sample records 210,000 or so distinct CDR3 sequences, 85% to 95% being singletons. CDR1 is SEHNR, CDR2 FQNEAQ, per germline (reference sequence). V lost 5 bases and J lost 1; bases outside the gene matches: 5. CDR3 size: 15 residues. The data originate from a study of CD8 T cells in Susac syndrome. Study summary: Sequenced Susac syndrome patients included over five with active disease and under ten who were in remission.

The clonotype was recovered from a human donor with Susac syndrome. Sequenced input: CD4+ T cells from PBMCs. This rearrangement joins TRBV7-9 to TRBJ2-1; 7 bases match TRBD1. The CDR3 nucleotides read TGTGCCAGCAGCCGACAGGGTCAATCCTACAATGAGCAGTTCTTC. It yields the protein CASSRQGQSYNEQFF.